Listed below are T cell receptor beta chains from one sample, sequenced in a study of T cell responses to AZD1222 COVID-19 vaccine. Here immunoSEQ multiplex PCR was the method, and the copy in TCRdb shows in-frame clones only, minus some. The data hold under 150,000 clones, with about 92% observed a single time. This material consisted of peripheral blood, taken on day 0 of AZD1222 vaccination. Receptors were obtained from an adult in good health. Each CDR3 is given with its conserved first and last residue. The D gene is left open where the match is weak. Clone size appears in some rows only: once, few, many, or a class for an expanded clone.

v_gene: TRBV5-1; abundance: .; j_gene: TRBJ1-1; d_gene: .; CDR3nt: TGCGCCAGCAGCCCCTGGCAGAACACTGAAGCTTTCTTT; CDR3aa: CASSPWQNTEAFF
v_gene: TRBV10-3; abundance: .; j_gene: TRBJ2-7; d_gene: .; CDR3nt: TGTGCCATCAGCATATCAGGGAGCGAGCAGTACTTC; CDR3aa: CAISISGSEQYF
v_gene: TRBV10-3; abundance: .; j_gene: TRBJ2-1; d_gene: TRBD2; CDR3nt: TGTGCCATCATGTCGGGACTAGCGGCCGGAGATGAGCAGTTCTTC; CDR3aa: CAIMSGLAAGDEQFF
v_gene: TRBV27; abundance: .; j_gene: TRBJ2-1; d_gene: TRBD2; CDR3nt: TGTGCCAGCAGTCCCGGACTAGCGGTCTACAATGAGCAGTTCTTC; CDR3aa: CASSPGLAVYNEQFF
v_gene: TRBV5-6; abundance: .; j_gene: TRBJ2-7; d_gene: TRBD1; CDR3nt: TGTGCCAGCAGCTTGGGGGGCAGGGGGCTCTACGAGCAGTACTTC; CDR3aa: CASSLGGRGLYEQYF
v_gene: TRBV28; abundance: .; j_gene: TRBJ2-2; d_gene: .; CDR3nt: TGTGCCAGCAGTTTATGGCTACGTCGGGAGCTGTTTTTT; CDR3aa: CASSLWLRRELFF
v_gene: TRBV28; abundance: .; j_gene: TRBJ2-7; d_gene: .; CDR3nt: TGTGCCAGCAGGACCCTAAGGGACCGTCCCTACGAGCAGTACTTC; CDR3aa: CASRTLRDRPYEQYF
v_gene: TRBV27; abundance: .; j_gene: TRBJ2-1; d_gene: .; CDR3nt: TGTGCCAGCAGCCCCACGGTGCTAGCTTCCTACAATGAGCAGTTCTTC; CDR3aa: CASSPTVLASYNEQFF
v_gene: TRBV7-9; abundance: .; j_gene: TRBJ2-3; d_gene: TRBD2; CDR3nt: TGTGCCAGCAGCGGATTACTAGCGGGAGCTTATACGCAGTATTTT; CDR3aa: CASSGLLAGAYTQYF
v_gene: TRBV6-4; abundance: .; j_gene: TRBJ2-1; d_gene: TRBD2; CDR3nt: TGTGCCAGCAGTGACACAGGACTAGCGGGAAATGAGCAGTTCTTC; CDR3aa: CASSDTGLAGNEQFF
v_gene: TRBV28; abundance: .; j_gene: TRBJ1-3; d_gene: TRBD1; CDR3nt: TGTGCCAGCAGTGACCGGGACAGAAACTCTGGAAACACCATATATTTT; CDR3aa: CASSDRDRNSGNTIYF
v_gene: TRBV27; abundance: .; j_gene: TRBJ2-7; d_gene: .; CDR3nt: TGTGCCAGCAGTTCCCAGGAGAGCTACGAGCAGTACTTC; CDR3aa: CASSSQESYEQYF
v_gene: TRBV25-1; abundance: .; j_gene: TRBJ2-1; d_gene: TRBD1; CDR3nt: TGTGCCAGCAGTGCCCGGGACAGGGATTACAATGAGCAGTTCTTC; CDR3aa: CASSARDRDYNEQFF
v_gene: TRBV28; abundance: .; j_gene: TRBJ2-2; d_gene: .; CDR3nt: TGTGCCAGCAGTTCGATCAGGGAGCTGTTTTTT; CDR3aa: CASSSIRELFF
v_gene: TRBV12-3/TRBV12-4; abundance: .; j_gene: TRBJ1-6; d_gene: .; CDR3nt: TGTGCCAGCAGTTTAATGAGGGATTCACCCCTCCACTTT; CDR3aa: CASSLMRDSPLHF
v_gene: TRBV28; abundance: .; j_gene: TRBJ1-6; d_gene: .; CDR3nt: TGTGCCAGCACTATCGGCAATAATTCACCCCTCCACTTT; CDR3aa: CASTIGNNSPLHF
v_gene: TRBV20-1; abundance: once; j_gene: TRBJ1-2; d_gene: .; CDR3nt: TGCAGTTTCAGGGAGGTCTATGGCTACACCTTC; CDR3aa: CSFREVYGYTF
v_gene: TRBV29-1; abundance: .; j_gene: TRBJ1-1; d_gene: .; CDR3nt: TGCAGCGTTGGGGCATTGAACACTGAAGCTTTCTTT; CDR3aa: CSVGALNTEAFF
v_gene: TRBV10-1; abundance: .; j_gene: TRBJ1-2; d_gene: TRBD1; CDR3nt: TGCGCCAGCGGAACAGGGGTCGGCTATGGCTACACCTTC; CDR3aa: CASGTGVGYGYTF
v_gene: TRBV28; abundance: .; j_gene: TRBJ2-3; d_gene: .; CDR3nt: TGTGCCAGCACGTATCGAGGAGGGAGGGATACGCAGTATTTT; CDR3aa: CASTYRGGRDTQYF
v_gene: TRBV30; abundance: .; j_gene: TRBJ1-1; d_gene: .; CDR3nt: TGTGCCTGGACACAGGGAGACGAAGCTTTCTTT; CDR3aa: CAWTQGDEAFF
v_gene: TRBV2; abundance: few; j_gene: TRBJ2-7; d_gene: TRBD2; CDR3nt: TGTGCCAGCCGGGAGGGCAGGGGTGTCGACGAGCAGTACTTC; CDR3aa: CASREGRGVDEQYF